This T cell receptor (beta chain) is from a study of T cell repertoires in cytomegalovirus infection. Study context: Public TCR beta signatures indicated both CMV infection and matching HLA type.

This clonotype occurred many times. Its antigen is not known. TCRdb re-called the reads through MiXCR, storing one row per CDR3 protein. The data show roughly 69,000 distinct CDR3 sequences, with less than 30% seen just once and 59% held by the top ten. With V trimmed by 7 bases and J by 2 bases, 2 bases remained unmatched. This CDR3 comprises 14 residues. The genes are TRBV12-3 or TRBV12-4 and TRBJ1-5, with 10 bases that match TRBD1. The source is a human donor in good health (CMV status not recorded). Some clones in this sample may be carry-over from other donors' samples. The sequenced sample was CD8+ T cells from cultured PBMCs, obtained from culture after CMV antigen stimulation. The CDR3 sequence is CASTGTGGNQPQHF. DNA for the CDR3: TGTGCCAGCACCGGGACAGGGGGCAATCAGCCCCAGCATTTT.